This TCR beta chain was captured in a study of cytomegalovirus exposure and HLA in healthy donors. After removal of 6 bases from V and 6 bases from J, the junction contained 0 bases not matched to a gene. This CDR3 is built from 11 residues. CDR1 LNHDA and CDR2 SQIVND come from the germline V gene (reference sequence). A multiplex PCR was run with 60 Vbeta primers and 13 Jbeta primers. The method was immunoSEQ multiplex PCR; TCRdb's version includes in-frame clones alone and lacks a portion of them. The table records 200,000 to 250,000 clones, about 81% of them present only once. The clonotype originates from a woman aged 60 to 75 in good health and CMV-seropositive. Sequencing input: PBMCs. V and J are TRBV19 and TRBJ2-7; 9 nucleotides match TRBD1. The DNA for the CDR3 is TGTGCCAGTAGGGACAGGGGCGAGCAGTACTTC. Protein: CASRDRGEQYF.